This TCR beta chain comes out of a study of T cell repertoires in cytomegalovirus infection. V gave up 5 bases and J gave up 11 bases, with 21 bases separating them. The length of the CDR3 is 14 residues. TCRdb analysed the reads with MiXCR anew, one entry per CDR3 protein. The sample consists of 450,000 to 550,000 distinct CDR3 sequences, about 44% of them appearing once. Worth noting for this clonotype: The antigen is undetermined.

This chain connects TRBV12-3 or TRBV12-4 to TRBJ1-1; a possible D gene is TRBD1 (6 bases). This clonotype was sampled from a human donor in good health (CMV status not recorded). Some clones in this sample may be carry-over from other donors' samples. The starting material was cultured PBMCs, obtained from culture after CMV antigen stimulation. CDR3 residues: CASSNGGAVIMAFF. The CDR3 DNA reads TGTGCCAGCAGTAATGGGGGCGCGGTGATTATGGCTTTCTTT.